The source of this T cell receptor beta chain is a study of beta chain features in type 1 diabetes. Study-wide findings and caveats: Within patients, naive, central memory and Treg TCRB repertoires seemed more similar than within healthy donors. Shorter TCRB CDR3s, moderately but significantly so, were found in Type 1 diabetes patients in all four CD4+ subsets.

Per the germline V gene, CDR1 is SGHAT and CDR2 is FQNNGV. Trimming removed 4 bases at V and 8 bases at J, with 8 bases between. This CDR3 is built from 11 residues. As for this clone: Its antigen is undetermined.

The investigators reverse transcribed all of the isolated RNA, so they sequenced expressed TCRB transcripts. TCRdb keeps only in-frame clones here, not all; method: immunoSEQ multiplex PCR. The sample has 310,000 or so clones; approximately 16% are singletons. V gene TRBV11-2 combines with J gene TRBJ1-1, with D possibly matching TRBD1 (5 bases). The sequenced sample was naive CD4+ T cells from blood. This TCR derives from a man younger than 35 with type 1 diabetes. CDR3 DNA: TGTGCCAGCAGCTACAGGACAGAAGCTTTCTTT. Protein product: CASSYRTEAFF.